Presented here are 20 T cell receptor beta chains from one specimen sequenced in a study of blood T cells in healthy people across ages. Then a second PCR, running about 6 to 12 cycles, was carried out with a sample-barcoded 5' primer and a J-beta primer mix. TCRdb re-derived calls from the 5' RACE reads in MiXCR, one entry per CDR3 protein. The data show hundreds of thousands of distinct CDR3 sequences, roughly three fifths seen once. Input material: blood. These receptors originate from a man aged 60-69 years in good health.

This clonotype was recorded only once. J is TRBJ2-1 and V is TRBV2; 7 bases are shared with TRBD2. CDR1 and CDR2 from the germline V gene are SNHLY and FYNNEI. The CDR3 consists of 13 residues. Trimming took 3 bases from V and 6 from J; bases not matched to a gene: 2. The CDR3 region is CASSEGGVNEQFF. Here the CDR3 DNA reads TGTGCCAGCAGTGAGGGAGGGGTCAATGAGCAGTTCTTC.

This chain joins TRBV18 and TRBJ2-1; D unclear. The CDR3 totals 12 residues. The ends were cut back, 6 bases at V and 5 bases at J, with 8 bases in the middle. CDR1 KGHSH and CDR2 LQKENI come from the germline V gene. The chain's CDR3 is CASSSTDNEQFF. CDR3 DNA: TGTGCCAGCTCTTCAACCGACAATGAGCAGTTCTTC.

The CDR3 DNA follows: TGTGCCAGTACCGATCAAGAAGGCAGACTAAACTATGGCTACACCTTC. Encoded protein: CASTDQEGRLNYGYTF. This chain uses TRBV19 with TRBJ1-2; D gene unclear. With 7 bases removed from V and 2 bases from J, the gap between germline ends came to 20 bases. The CDR3 has 16 amino acids. Germline-derived CDR1 and CDR2 are LNHDA and SQIVND (reference sequence).

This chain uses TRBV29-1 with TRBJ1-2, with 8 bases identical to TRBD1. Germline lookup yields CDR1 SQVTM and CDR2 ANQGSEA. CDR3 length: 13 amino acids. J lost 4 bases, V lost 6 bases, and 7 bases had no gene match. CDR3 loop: CSVTQGDGYGYTF. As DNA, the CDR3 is TGCAGCGTCACACAGGGGGATGGCTATGGCTACACCTTC.

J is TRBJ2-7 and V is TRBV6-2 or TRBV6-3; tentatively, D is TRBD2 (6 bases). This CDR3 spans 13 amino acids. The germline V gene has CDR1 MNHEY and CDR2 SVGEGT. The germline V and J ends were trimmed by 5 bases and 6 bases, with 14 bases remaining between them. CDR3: CASSPRPSAEQYF. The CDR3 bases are TGTGCCAGCAGTCCTCGCCCTAGCGCCGAGCAGTACTTC.

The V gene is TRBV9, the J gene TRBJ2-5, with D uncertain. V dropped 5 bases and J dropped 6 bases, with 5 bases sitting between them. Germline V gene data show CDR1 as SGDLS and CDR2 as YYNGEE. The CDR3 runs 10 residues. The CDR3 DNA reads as TGTGCCAGCAGGGGGAAGACCCAGTACTTC. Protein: CASRGKTQYF.

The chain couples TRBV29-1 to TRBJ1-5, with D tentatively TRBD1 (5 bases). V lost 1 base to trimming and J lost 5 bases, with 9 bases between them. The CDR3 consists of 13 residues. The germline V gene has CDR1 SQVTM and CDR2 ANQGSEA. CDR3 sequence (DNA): TGCAGCGTTGAAGGGGACGGGGATCAGCCCCAGCATTTT. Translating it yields CSVEGDGDQPQHF.

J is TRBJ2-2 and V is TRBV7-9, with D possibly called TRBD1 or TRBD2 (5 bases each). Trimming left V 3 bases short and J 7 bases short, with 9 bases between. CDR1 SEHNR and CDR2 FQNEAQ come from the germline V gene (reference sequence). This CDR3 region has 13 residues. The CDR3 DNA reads TGTGCCAGCAGCTTTGAGGGGCGCGGGGAGCTGTTTTTT. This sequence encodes CASSFEGRGELFF.

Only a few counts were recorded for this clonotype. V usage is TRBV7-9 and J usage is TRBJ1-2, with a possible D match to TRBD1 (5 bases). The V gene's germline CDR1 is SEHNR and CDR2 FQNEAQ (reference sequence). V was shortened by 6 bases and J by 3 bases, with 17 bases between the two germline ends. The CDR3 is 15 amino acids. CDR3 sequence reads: CASRISGARDYGYTF. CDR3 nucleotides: TGTGCCAGCAGGATATCCGGGGCCCGGGACTATGGCTACACCTTC.

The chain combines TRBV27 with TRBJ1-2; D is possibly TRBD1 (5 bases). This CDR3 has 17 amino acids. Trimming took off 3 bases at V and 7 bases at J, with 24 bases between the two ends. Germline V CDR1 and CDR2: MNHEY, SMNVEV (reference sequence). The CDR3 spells CASSFWHDSQYLRGYTF. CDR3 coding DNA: TGTGCCAGCAGTTTTTGGCATGACAGCCAGTACTTACGTGGCTACACCTTC.

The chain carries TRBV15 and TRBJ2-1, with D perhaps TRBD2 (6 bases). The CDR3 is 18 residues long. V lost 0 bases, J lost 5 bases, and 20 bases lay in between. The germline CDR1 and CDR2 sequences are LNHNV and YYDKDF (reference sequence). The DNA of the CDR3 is TGTGCCACCAGCAGAGATCTGAAGGCGGGACTCCAGGACAATGAGCAGTTCTTC. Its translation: CATSRDLKAGLQDNEQFF.

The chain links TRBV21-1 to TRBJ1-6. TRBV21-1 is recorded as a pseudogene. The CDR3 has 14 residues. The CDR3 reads CASSKLELQSPLHF. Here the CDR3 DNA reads TGTGCCAGCAGCAAATTAGAACTCCAATCACCCCTCCACTTT.

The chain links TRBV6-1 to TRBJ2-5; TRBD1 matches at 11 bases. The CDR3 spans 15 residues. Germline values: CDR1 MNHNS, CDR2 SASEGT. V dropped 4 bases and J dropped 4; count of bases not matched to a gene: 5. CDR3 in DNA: TGTGCCAGCAGTGTCGGACAGGGGGCTGGAGAGACCCAGTACTTC. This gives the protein CASSVGQGAGETQYF.

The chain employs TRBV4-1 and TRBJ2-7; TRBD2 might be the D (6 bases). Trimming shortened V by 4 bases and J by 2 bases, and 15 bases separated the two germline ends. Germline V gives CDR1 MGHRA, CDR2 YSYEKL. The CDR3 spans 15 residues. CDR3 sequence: CASSRRTGGTYEQYF. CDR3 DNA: TGCGCCAGCAGCCGCCGAACTGGGGGGACCTACGAGCAGTACTTC.

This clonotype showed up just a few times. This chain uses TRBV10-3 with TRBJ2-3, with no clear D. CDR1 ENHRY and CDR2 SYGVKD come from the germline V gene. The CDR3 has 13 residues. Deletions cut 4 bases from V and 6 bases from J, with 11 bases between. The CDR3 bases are TGTGCCATCAGTGTTGAAGGTTGGGATACGCAGTATTTT. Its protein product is CAISVEGWDTQYF.

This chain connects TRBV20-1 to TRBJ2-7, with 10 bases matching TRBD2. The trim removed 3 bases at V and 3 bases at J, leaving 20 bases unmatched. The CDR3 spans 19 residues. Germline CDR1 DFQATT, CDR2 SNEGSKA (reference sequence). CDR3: CSARSTKTSGPHFLYEQYF. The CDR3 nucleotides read TGCAGTGCTAGGTCCACAAAGACTAGCGGGCCCCATTTCCTCTACGAGCAGTACTTC.

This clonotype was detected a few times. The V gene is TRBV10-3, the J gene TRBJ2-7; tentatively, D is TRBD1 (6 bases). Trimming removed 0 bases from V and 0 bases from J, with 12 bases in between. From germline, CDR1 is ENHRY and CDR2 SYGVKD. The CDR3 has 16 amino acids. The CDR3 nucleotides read TGTGCCATCAGTGAGTCGGGGGCAGGGCTCTCCTACGAGCAGTACTTC. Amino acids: CAISESGAGLSYEQYF.

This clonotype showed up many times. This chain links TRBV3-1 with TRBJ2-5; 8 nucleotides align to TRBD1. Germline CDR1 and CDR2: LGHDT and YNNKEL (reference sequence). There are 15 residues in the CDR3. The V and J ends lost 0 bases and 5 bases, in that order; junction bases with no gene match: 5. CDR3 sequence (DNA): TGTGCCAGCAGCCAAGATGCAGGGGGCCGGGAGACCCAGTACTTC. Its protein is CASSQDAGGRETQYF.

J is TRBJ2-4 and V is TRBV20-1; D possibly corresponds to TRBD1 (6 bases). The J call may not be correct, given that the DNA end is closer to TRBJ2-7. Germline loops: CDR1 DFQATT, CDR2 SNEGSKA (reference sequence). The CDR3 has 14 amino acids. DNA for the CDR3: TGCAGTGCTAGAGGGACAGACTTCGACTACGAGCAGTACTTC. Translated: CSARGTDFDYEQYF.

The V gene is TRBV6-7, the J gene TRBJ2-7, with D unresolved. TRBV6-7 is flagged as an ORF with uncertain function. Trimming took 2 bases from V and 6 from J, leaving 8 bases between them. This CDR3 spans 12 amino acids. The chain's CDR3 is CASSYPPAEQYF. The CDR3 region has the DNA TGTGCCAGCAGTTACCCCCCGGCCGAGCAGTACTTC.